The rows below give T cell receptor beta chains drawn from one sample of a study of Ad26.COV2.S vaccination and SARS-CoV-2 variants. The assay was immunoSEQ multiplex PCR, and TCRdb's table has in-frame clones only and misses some. The data hold around 310,000 clones, with under 90% observed a single time. The input for sequencing was peripheral blood, taken in a trial of Ad26.COV2.S vaccine versus placebo. The receptors derive from a person between 18 and 59 years old who received the Ad26.COV2.S COVID-19 vaccine or a placebo. The CDR3 runs from the conserved cysteine through the conserved F or W. The D gene is left open where the match is weak. Size is stated for part of the rows, as once, few or many counts, or as a class when the clone is expanded.

v_call	clone_size	j_call	d_call	cdr3_nt	cdr3_aa
TRBV7-9	.	TRBJ1-2	.	TGTGCCAGCAGGACAGGAGACTATGGCTACACCTTC	CASRTGDYGYTF
TRBV7-6	.	TRBJ1-2	TRBD1	TGTGCCAGCAGCTTAGCGGCAGGGACAGGGGCTGGCTACACCTTC	CASSLAAGTGAGYTF
TRBV24-1	.	TRBJ2-1	TRBD2	TGTGCCACCAGTACTCCGAGCGGGGGGTCCTACAATGAGCAGTTCTTC	CATSTPSGGSYNEQFF
TRBV19	.	TRBJ1-3	.	TGTGCCAGTACGGATGTGGGAAACACCATATATTTT	CASTDVGNTIYF
TRBV6-5	.	TRBJ2-7	.	TGTGCCAGCAGTTCCCCGGTCTCCTACGAGCAGTACTTC	CASSSPVSYEQYF
TRBV6-1	.	TRBJ2-5	.	TGTGCCAGCCTCAACAGCGTCCAAGAGACCCAGTACTTC	CASLNSVQETQYF
TRBV4-1	few	TRBJ1-2	TRBD1	TGCGCCAGCAGCCCAATACTGGACAGGGGGCATGGCTACACCTTC	CASSPILDRGHGYTF
TRBV27	.	TRBJ2-7	.	TGTGCCAGCAGTCCGGCCGGCCCCTCCGAGCAGTACTTC	CASSPAGPSEQYF
TRBV7-9	.	TRBJ1-1	.	TGTGCCAGCATAAGCTTTATGAACACTGAAGCTTTCTTT	CASISFMNTEAFF
TRBV7-9	.	TRBJ1-1	.	TGTGCCAGCAGCCCCGTCCCCGGGAACACTGAAGCTTTCTTT	CASSPVPGNTEAFF
TRBV19	.	TRBJ2-2	.	TGTGCCAGTAGTAGGTTGGTAGGGGACACCGGGGAGCTGTTTTTT	CASSRLVGDTGELFF
TRBV27	.	TRBJ2-1	.	TGTGCCAGCAGTTTCTCGACAGCTGAGCAGTTCTTC	CASSFSTAEQFF
TRBV3-1/TRBV3-2	few	TRBJ1-2	.	TGTGCCAGCAGCCATAGACAGACCCGCGGCCTTGGCTACACCTTC	CASSHRQTRGLGYTF
TRBV27	.	TRBJ1-1	.	TGTGCCAGCAGTTTATACGGGACACCGCAGACTGAAGCTTTCTTT	CASSLYGTPQTEAFF
TRBV7-8	once	TRBJ1-6	.	TGTGCCAGCAGCTTGCCCCCATGGGGCAGGGCGAATAGTCAAATTTCACCCCTCCACTTT	CASSLPPWGRANSQISPLHF
TRBV3-1/TRBV3-2	.	TRBJ1-1	.	TGTGCCAGCAGCCGTAGACACGGGACATGGGGTGAAGCTTTCTTT	CASSRRHGTWGEAFF
TRBV7-2	.	TRBJ2-4	TRBD2	TGTGCCAGCAGCTTAGGAGCGGGGACTAGCCTAAACATTCAGTACTTC	CASSLGAGTSLNIQYF
TRBV28	.	TRBJ2-5	TRBD1	TGTGCCAGCAGTTCTAGGTCCGGTCAGGGGGCCCAACCCAAGGAGACCCAGTACTTC	CASSSRSGQGAQPKETQYF
TRBV5-6	.	TRBJ2-3	.	TGTGCCAGCAGCTTGGAACGGGGGGCCGATACGCAGTATTTT	CASSLERGADTQYF
TRBV5-4	.	TRBJ2-5	TRBD1	TGTGCCAGCAGCTTGGGAGCTCCCGGACAGGGGAAAGAGACCCAGTACTTC	CASSLGAPGQGKETQYF
TRBV28	few	TRBJ1-5	.	TGTGCCAGCAGTTTTCTGGGGGCTCGTCGGCAGCCCCAGCATTTT	CASSFLGARRQPQHF
TRBV3-1/TRBV3-2	.	TRBJ2-1	.	TGTGCCAGCAGCCCACCGGGAGCTTACAATGAGCAGTTCTTC	CASSPPGAYNEQFF
TRBV16	.	TRBJ1-6	.	TGTGCCAGCAGCCCGTTGCGGGACTCGCGCGATTCACCCCTCCACTTT	CASSPLRDSRDSPLHF
TRBV6-2/TRBV6-3	once	TRBJ2-1	TRBD1	TGTGCCAGCAGTAGACAGGGGGCAAGCAATGAGCAGTTCTTC	CASSRQGASNEQFF
TRBV5-1	once	TRBJ1-1	TRBD1	TGCGCCAGCAGCCTCGGACAGGGGCGACGACTGAACACTGAAGCTTTCTTT	CASSLGQGRRLNTEAFF
TRBV5-6	.	TRBJ1-2	.	TGTGCCAGCAGCTTGGCCTCGTCCTATGGCTACACCTTC	CASSLASSYGYTF
TRBV4-1	.	TRBJ1-6	.	TGCGCCAGCAGCCAAATGGAGAATTCACCCCTCCACTTT	CASSQMENSPLHF
TRBV6-2/TRBV6-3	once	TRBJ1-1	.	TGTGCCAGCAGTTACTCGAATGCGATTATGAACACTGAAGCTTTCTTT	CASSYSNAIMNTEAFF
TRBV14	.	TRBJ2-7	TRBD1	TGTGCCAGCAGCCATTTAACAGGGGGCAGTTCGGACGAGCAGTACTTC	CASSHLTGGSSDEQYF
TRBV5-1	.	TRBJ2-1	.	TGCGCCAGCAGCTTGGGTAGCGGAAGCTCCTACAATGAGCAGTTCTTC	CASSLGSGSSYNEQFF
TRBV15	.	TRBJ1-2	.	TGTGCCACCAGCAGGACTAACTATGGCTACACCTTC	CATSRTNYGYTF
TRBV2	.	TRBJ1-1	.	TGTGCCAGCAGTGAAGGGGGGCCCCCCACTGAAGCTTTCTTT	CASSEGGPPTEAFF
TRBV2	.	TRBJ1-5	.	TGTGCCAGCAGACGGGGGAGCAATCAGCCCCAGCATTTT	CASRRGSNQPQHF
TRBV4-3	.	TRBJ2-1	.	TGCGCCAGCAGCCAAGGGGGAGGCTTTAATGAGCAGTTCTTC	CASSQGGGFNEQFF
TRBV4-1	.	TRBJ2-3	.	TGCGCCAGCAGCCAACGGGGTAGCACAGATACGCAGTATTTT	CASSQRGSTDTQYF